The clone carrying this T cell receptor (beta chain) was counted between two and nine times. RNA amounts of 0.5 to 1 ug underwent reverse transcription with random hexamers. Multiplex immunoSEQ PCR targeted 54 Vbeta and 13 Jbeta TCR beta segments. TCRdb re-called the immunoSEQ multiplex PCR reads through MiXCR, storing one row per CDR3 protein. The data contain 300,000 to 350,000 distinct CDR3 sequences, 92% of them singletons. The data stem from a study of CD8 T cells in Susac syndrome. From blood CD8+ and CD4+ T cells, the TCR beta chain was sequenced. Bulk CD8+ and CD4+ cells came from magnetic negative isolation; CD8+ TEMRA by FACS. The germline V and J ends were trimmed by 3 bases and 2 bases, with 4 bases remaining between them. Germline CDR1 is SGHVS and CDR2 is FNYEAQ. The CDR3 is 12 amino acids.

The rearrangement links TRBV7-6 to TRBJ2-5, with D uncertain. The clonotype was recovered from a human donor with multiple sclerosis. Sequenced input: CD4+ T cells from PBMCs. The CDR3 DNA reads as TGTGCCAGCAGCTTTACTCAAGAGACCCAGTACTTC. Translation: CASSFTQETQYF.